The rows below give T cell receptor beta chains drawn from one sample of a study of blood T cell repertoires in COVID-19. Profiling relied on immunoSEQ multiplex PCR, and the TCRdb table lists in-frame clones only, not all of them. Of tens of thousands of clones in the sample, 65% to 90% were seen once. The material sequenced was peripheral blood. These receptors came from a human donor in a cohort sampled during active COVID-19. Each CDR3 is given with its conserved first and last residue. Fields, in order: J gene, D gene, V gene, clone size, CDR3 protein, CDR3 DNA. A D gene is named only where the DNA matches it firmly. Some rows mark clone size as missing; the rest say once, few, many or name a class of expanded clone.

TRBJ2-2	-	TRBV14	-	CASSQAATLGGLTTGELFF	TGTGCCAGCAGCCAAGCCGCAACGTTGGGGGGATTAACCACCGGGGAGCTGTTTTTT
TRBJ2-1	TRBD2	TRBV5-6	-	CASSLAGGAAGRNEQFF	TGTGCCAGCAGCTTGGCCGGGGGGGCGGCGGGTCGCAATGAGCAGTTCTTC
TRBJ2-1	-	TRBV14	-	CASSQIGGMLQQFF	TGTGCCAGCAGCCAGATAGGGGGTATGCTGCAGCAGTTCTTC
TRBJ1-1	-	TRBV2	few	CASMRYTEAFF	TGTGCCAGCATGAGATACACTGAAGCTTTCTTT
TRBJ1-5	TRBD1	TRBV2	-	CASSGDRLVHF	TGTGCCAGCAGTGGGGACAGGTTAGTTCATTTT
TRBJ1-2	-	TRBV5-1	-	CARTRQLPDGYTF	TGCGCCAGGACTAGACAGCTACCAGATGGCTACACCTTC
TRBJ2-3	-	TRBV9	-	CASTGTDTQYF	TGTGCCAGCACGGGGACAGATACGCAGTATTTT
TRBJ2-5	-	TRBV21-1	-	CASREPGQGGLAETQYF	TGTGCCAGCAGAGAACCGGGACAGGGGGGACTAGCGGAGACCCAGTACTTC
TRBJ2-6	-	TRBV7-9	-	CASSLALSISGANVLTF	TGTGCCAGCAGCTTAGCGCTAAGCATCTCTGGGGCCAACGTCCTGACTTTC
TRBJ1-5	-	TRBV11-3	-	CASSLRQAGGNQPQHF	TGTGCCAGCAGCTTAAGGCAGGCGGGGGGCAATCAGCCCCAGCATTTT
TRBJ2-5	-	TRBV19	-	CASAQGIEETQYF	TGTGCCAGCGCGCAGGGTATTGAGGAGACCCAGTACTTC
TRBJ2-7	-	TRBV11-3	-	CASTESPILNEQYF	TGTGCCAGCACCGAGTCCCCCATCCTTAACGAGCAGTACTTC
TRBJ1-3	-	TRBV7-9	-	CATYYQGFPGNTIYF	TGTGCCACCTATTATCAGGGATTTCCCGGAAACACCATATATTTT
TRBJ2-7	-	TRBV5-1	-	CASSPRGSSSYEQYF	TGCGCCAGCAGCCCGAGGGGGTCTAGCTCCTACGAGCAGTACTTC
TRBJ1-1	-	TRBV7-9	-	CVSSLSGGATEAFF	TGTGTCAGCAGCTTATCGGGTGGGGCCACTGAAGCTTTCTTT
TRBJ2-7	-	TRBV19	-	CASSVHGTYEQYF	TGTGCCAGTAGTGTCCACGGGACCTACGAGCAGTACTTC
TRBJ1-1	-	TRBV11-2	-	CASNDQGLNTEAFF	TGTGCCAGCAATGATCAGGGGTTGAACACTGAAGCTTTCTTT
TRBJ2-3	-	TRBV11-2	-	CASSPSRGTDTQYF	TGTGCCAGCAGCCCATCGCGGGGCACAGATACGCAGTATTTT
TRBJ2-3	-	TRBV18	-	CASSPQRAGTSTDTQYF	TGTGCCAGCTCACCACAGAGGGCGGGTACTAGCACAGATACGCAGTATTTT
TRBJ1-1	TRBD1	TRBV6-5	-	CASNGGGSNTEAFF	TGTGCCAGCAACGGAGGGGGCTCGAACACTGAAGCTTTCTTT
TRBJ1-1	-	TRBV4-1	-	CASSFPGSSYTEAFF	TGCGCCAGCAGCTTCCCAGGGTCCTCCTACACTGAAGCTTTCTTT
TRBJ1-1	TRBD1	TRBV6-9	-	CASSYKPRTGNTEAFF	TGTGCCAGCAGTTATAAGCCCCGGACAGGGAACACTGAAGCTTTCTTT
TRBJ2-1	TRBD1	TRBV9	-	CASSTGTGSYNEQFF	TGTGCCAGCAGCACGGGGACAGGCTCCTACAATGAGCAGTTCTTC
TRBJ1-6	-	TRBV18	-	CASTTNGGSDSPLHF	TGTGCCAGCACAACTAACGGGGGATCCGATTCACCCCTCCACTTT
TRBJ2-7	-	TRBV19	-	CASSVGPAGEQYF	TGTGCCAGTAGCGTAGGACCGGCGGGAGAGCAGTACTTC
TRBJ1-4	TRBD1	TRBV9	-	CASSAQGAFNEKLFF	TGTGCCAGCAGCGCTCAGGGGGCGTTCAATGAAAAACTGTTTTTT
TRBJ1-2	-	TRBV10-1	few	CASTSTGWGYTF	TGCGCCAGCACATCGACAGGTTGGGGCTACACCTTC
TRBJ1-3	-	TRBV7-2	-	CASSPGGSISGNTIYF	TGTGCCAGCAGCCCCGGGGGGTCAATCTCTGGAAACACCATATATTTT
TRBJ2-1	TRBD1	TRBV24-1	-	CATSDLPGGIGEQFF	TGTGCCACCAGTGATTTGCCAGGGGGCATCGGGGAGCAGTTCTTC
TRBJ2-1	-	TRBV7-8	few	CASSNRPRNEQFF	TGTGCCAGCAGTAACCGGCCTAGGAATGAGCAGTTCTTC
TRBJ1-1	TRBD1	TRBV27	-	CASSAGQGTNTEAFF	TGTGCCAGCAGTGCGGGACAGGGGACGAACACTGAAGCTTTCTTT
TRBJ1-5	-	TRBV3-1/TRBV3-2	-	CASSPGPRYSNQPQHF	TGTGCCAGCAGCCCTGGCCCGAGGTATAGCAATCAGCCCCAGCATTTT
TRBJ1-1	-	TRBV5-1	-	CASLAYLGVTEAFF	TGCGCCAGCCTCGCTTACCTAGGGGTCACTGAAGCTTTCTTT
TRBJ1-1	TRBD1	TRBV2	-	CASRTQGGLMNTEAFF	TGTGCCAGCAGGACACAGGGGGGACTCATGAACACTGAAGCTTTCTTT
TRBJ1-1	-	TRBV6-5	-	CASRAGQNTEAFF	TGTGCCAGCAGGGCAGGACAGAACACTGAAGCTTTCTTT
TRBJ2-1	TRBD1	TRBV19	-	CASSPRDRVGNEQFF	TGTGCCAGTAGTCCCCGGGACAGGGTAGGCAATGAGCAGTTCTTC
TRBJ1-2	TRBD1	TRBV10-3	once	CAISDSTGPNYGYTF	TGTGCCATCAGTGACTCGACAGGGCCTAACTATGGCTACACCTTC
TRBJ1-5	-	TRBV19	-	CASSIAWQGKNQPQHF	TGTGCCAGTAGTATTGCTTGGCAGGGCAAAAATCAGCCCCAGCATTTT
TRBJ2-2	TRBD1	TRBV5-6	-	CASSYGQGVPGELFF	TGTGCCAGCAGCTACGGACAGGGGGTTCCCGGGGAGCTGTTTTTT
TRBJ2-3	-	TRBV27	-	CASSHPQGTQYF	TGTGCCAGCAGCCACCCCCAGGGGACGCAGTATTTT
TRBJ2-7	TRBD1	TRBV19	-	CASSPTGSFYEQYF	TGTGCCAGTAGTCCGACAGGGTCCTTCTACGAGCAGTACTTC
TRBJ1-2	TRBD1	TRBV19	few	CASIRGPIGYGYTF	TGTGCCAGCATCAGGGGGCCTATCGGCTATGGCTACACCTTC
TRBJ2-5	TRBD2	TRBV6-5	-	CASRPSSGGPGTQYF	TGTGCCAGCAGACCCTCTAGCGGGGGCCCCGGGACCCAGTACTTC
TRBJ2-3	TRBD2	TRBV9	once	CASSVGSGGAGDTQYF	TGTGCCAGCAGCGTAGGTAGCGGGGGGGCCGGAGATACGCAGTATTTT
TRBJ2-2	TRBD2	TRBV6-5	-	CASNPRGDTGELFF	TGTGCCAGCAATCCCCGGGGGGATACCGGGGAGCTGTTTTTT
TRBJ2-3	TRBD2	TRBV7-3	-	CASSPRGGGAVDTQYF	TGTGCCAGCAGCCCCCGCGGCGGGGGGGCCGTAGATACGCAGTATTTT
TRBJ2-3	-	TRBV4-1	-	CASSQLGGSSTDTQYF	TGCGCCAGCAGCCAACTCGGCGGGTCTAGCACAGATACGCAGTATTTT
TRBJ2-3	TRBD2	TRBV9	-	CASASGRGATDTQYF	TGTGCCAGCGCAAGCGGGCGGGGGGCCACAGATACGCAGTATTTT